This T cell receptor (beta chain) is from a study of beta chain features in type 1 diabetes. The CDR3 is 16 amino acids. With V trimmed by 5 bases and J by 4 bases, 8 bases remained unmatched. Germline loops: CDR1 SGHVS, CDR2 FQNEAQ. The entirety of the isolated RNA underwent reverse transcription, so expressed TCRB transcripts were sequenced. Generated by immunoSEQ multiplex PCR, the TCRdb table keeps only in-frame clones and is missing some. Among 300,000 or so clones listed, around 8.5% were seen once. This clone was observed a few times. Its target is unknown. The study, taken as a whole, reports: Shorter TCRB CDR3s, moderately but significantly so, were found in Type 1 diabetes patients in all four CD4+ subsets.

The material sequenced was central memory CD4+ T cells from blood. The gene calls are TRBV7-8 and TRBJ2-1; 10 bases line up with TRBD2. The sequence was collected from a man aged 25 to 45 with type 1 diabetes. CDR3 DNA sequence: TGTGCCAGCAGCGCCCCCCTAGCGGGAGAGTACAATGAGCAGTTCTTC. Translated, it gives CASSAPLAGEYNEQFF.